The clone carrying this T cell receptor (beta chain) was observed a handful of times. The data belong to a study of blood T cells in healthy people across ages. Trimming pared 0 bases from V and 2 bases from J, leaving 8 bases between. Germline V gives CDR1 SGHTA, CDR2 FQGNSA. The CDR3 sequence is 14 residues long. A second about 7 to 11 cycle PCR used barcoded and J-beta primers. Tags on each cDNA molecule came from a template-switch adaptor with 12 random nucleotides. TCRdb reanalysed the 5' RACE reads using MiXCR and keeps one entry per CDR3 protein. The sample has about 1.1 million distinct CDR3 sequences; approximately 38% are singletons.

The chain joins TRBV7-2 to TRBJ2-7; D may be TRBD2 (5 bases). The source is a man aged 18-30 years in good health. Sequenced sample: blood. The CDR3: CASSLASGAYEQYF. CDR3 DNA: TGTGCCAGCAGCTTAGCTTCCGGGGCCTACGAGCAGTACTTC.